Presented here are 31 T cell receptor beta chains from one specimen sequenced in a study of blood T cell repertoires in COVID-19. The method was immunoSEQ multiplex PCR; TCRdb's version includes in-frame clones alone and lacks a portion of them. The table records roughly 100,000 clones, about 85% of them present only once. The sequencing sample was made of peripheral blood. These receptors came from a man aged 50-59 years with active COVID-19.

This clone showed up many times. The chain combines TRBV11-2 with TRBJ2-7, with 7 bases lining up with TRBD1. The CDR3 has 14 residues. V was clipped by 4 bases and J by 0 bases; unmatched bases: 3. Germline V gene sequence: CDR1 SGHAT, CDR2 FQNNGV. The CDR3 sequence is CASSSDRVSYEQYF. The CDR3 nucleotides read TGTGCCAGCAGCTCCGACAGGGTCTCCTACGAGCAGTACTTC.

The chain links TRBV6-5 to TRBJ2-7, with D possibly being TRBD1 (6 bases). The germline V gene has CDR1 MNHEY and CDR2 SVGAGI. There are 16 residues in the CDR3. V gave up 0 bases and J gave up 6 bases, with 18 bases separating them. CDR3 residues: CASSYSPRGYRGEQYF. In DNA form, the CDR3 reads TGTGCCAGCAGTTACTCCCCCAGGGGTTATAGAGGCGAGCAGTACTTC.

The genes are TRBV7-9 and TRBJ1-4; D is unclear. The V gene's germline CDR1 is SEHNR and CDR2 FQNEAQ (reference sequence). Trimming removed 5 bases at V and 6 bases at J, with 4 bases between. The CDR3 length is 11 residues. The CDR3 loop is CASSPYEKLFF. The CDR3 nucleotides are TGTGCCAGCAGCCCTTATGAAAAACTGTTTTTT.

The chain carries TRBV5-5 and TRBJ1-1, with 9 bases that match TRBD1. This CDR3 is 16 amino acids long. Germline V CDR1 and CDR2: SGHKS, YYEKEE (reference sequence). V lost 1 base, J lost 8 bases, and 12 bases stayed unmatched. CDR3 nucleotide sequence: TGTGCCAGCAGCTTGACTAATCCGGGACAGGGTCTCGAAGCTTTCTTT. Its translation is CASSLTNPGQGLEAFF.

The chain carries TRBV7-2 and TRBJ2-5; 10 nucleotides line up with TRBD2. CDR3 length: 13 residues. Germline CDR1 is SGHTA and CDR2 is FQGNSA. V lost 8 bases to trimming and J lost 5 bases; unmatched junction nucleotides: 5. This CDR3 reads CASRSGGLETQYF. CDR3 in DNA: TGTGCCAGCCGTAGCGGGGGGTTGGAGACCCAGTACTTC.

The chain is built from TRBV4-1 and TRBJ2-7; 9 positions match TRBD2. In germline, CDR1 is MGHRA, CDR2 YSYEKL. This CDR3 comprises 17 residues. V was pared by 3 bases and J by 2 bases, with 11 bases of the junction left unmatched. CDR3 region: CASSQVGGRGGPYEQYF. The CDR3 DNA sequence: TGCGCCAGCAGCCAGGTCGGCGGGCGGGGGGGACCCTACGAGCAGTACTTC.

A single count supports this clone. The chain carries TRBV6-1 and TRBJ2-4; 9 bases are a match to TRBD1. Germline V gene data show CDR1 as MNHNS and CDR2 as SASEGT. CDR3 size: 17 residues. The V and J ends lost 1 base and 6 bases, in that order; junction bases with no gene match: 10. The CDR3 nucleotides are TGTGCCAGCAGTGAAGGCAAGCTACGGGACAGGGCAAACATTCAGTACTTC. Residues: CASSEGKLRDRANIQYF.

The V and J genes are TRBV3-1 (or the pseudogene TRBV3-2) and TRBJ1-1; a possible D gene is TRBD1 (5 bases). The CDR3 extends over 15 amino acids. Germline CDR1 and CDR2: LGHDT and YNNKEL (reference sequence). Trimming took off 0 bases at V and 5 bases at J, with 13 bases between the two ends. DNA of the CDR3: TGTGCCAGCAGCCAAGATTGGCAGGGAAGGACTGAAGCTTTCTTT. Residues: CASSQDWQGRTEAFF.

The chain employs TRBV27 and TRBJ2-4; 10 bases align to TRBD1. The ends lost 0 bases at V and 0 bases at J; junction bases unmatched: 8. CDR1 and CDR2 from the germline V gene are MNHEY and SMNVEV (reference sequence). The CDR3 runs to 19 residues. CDR3: CASSLSRGTGALAKNIQYF. Written as DNA, the CDR3 is TGTGCCAGCAGTTTATCGAGGGGGACAGGGGCCTTAGCCAAAAACATTCAGTACTTC.

The DNA of the CDR3 is TGTGCCAGTAGTGCGACAGCAGGGTTAAGTACCACCATATATTTT. Translation gives CASSATAGLSTTIYF. The chain recombines TRBV19 with TRBJ1-3; the D gene is possibly TRBD1 (5 bases). The CDR3 extends over 15 amino acids. V was clipped by 5 bases and J by 9 bases, with 20 bases between them. Germline V gives CDR1 LNHDA, CDR2 SQIVND (reference sequence).

J is TRBJ2-1 and V is TRBV15; D is undetermined. In germline, CDR1 is LNHNV, CDR2 YYDKDF (reference sequence). Trimming removed 0 bases at V and 8 bases at J, with 8 bases between. The CDR3 covers 13 residues. The CDR3 here is CATSRDRIDEQFF. In DNA, the CDR3 is TGTGCCACCAGCAGAGATAGAATCGATGAGCAGTTCTTC. The full variable domain, its missing parts supplied by reference TRBV15 and TRBJ2-1, is DAMVIQNPRYQVTQFGKPVTLSCSQTLNHNVMYWYQQKSSQAPKLLFHYYDKDFNNEADTPDNFQSRRPNTSFCFLDIRSPGLGDTAMYLCATSRDRIDEQFFGPGTRLTVL.

This rearrangement joins TRBV6-5 to TRBJ1-4, with TRBD1 matching over 9 bases. The CDR3 runs 12 residues. From germline, CDR1 is MNHEY and CDR2 SVGAGI. V was pared by 6 bases and J by 12 bases, with 5 bases of the junction left unmatched. This CDR3 reads CASRPGQGELFF. Here the CDR3 DNA reads TGTGCCAGCAGACCGGGACAGGGCGAACTGTTTTTT.

The chain couples TRBV9 to TRBJ1-2, with a tentative D call TRBD1 (5 bases). The CDR3 is made up of 14 amino acids. CDR1 and CDR2 from the germline V gene are SGDLS and YYNGEE. Trimming pared 7 bases from V and 5 bases from J, leaving 18 bases between. CDR3 sequence: CASPQGAVFYGYTF. The DNA of the CDR3 is TGTGCCAGCCCCCAAGGGGCGGTTTTTTATGGCTACACCTTC.

This clone showed up just a few times. The chain couples TRBV7-9 to TRBJ1-6; D is uncertain. Germline V CDR1 and CDR2: SEHNR, FQNEAQ (reference sequence). V shed 0 bases and J shed 9 bases, with 12 bases lying between them. The CDR3 sequence is 15 residues long. CDR3 region: CASSLAGDRASPLHF. The CDR3 nucleotides are TGTGCCAGCAGCTTAGCCGGGGATAGGGCTTCACCCCTCCACTTT.

This rearrangement joins TRBV5-1 to TRBJ1-1; 8 nucleotides align to TRBD1. There are 16 residues in the CDR3. The V gene end was trimmed by 0 bases and the J gene end by 1 base; junction bases not matched to a gene: 5. Germline V gene sequence: CDR1 SGHRS, CDR2 YFSETQ. CDR3 sequence: CASSLGTGWGNTEAFF. The CDR3 DNA is TGCGCCAGCAGCTTGGGGACAGGGTGGGGGAACACTGAAGCTTTCTTT.

This chain uses TRBV9 with TRBJ2-3, with D possibly being TRBD2 (7 bases). The germline V gene has CDR1 SGDLS and CDR2 YYNGEE. The CDR3 totals 16 residues. Between the trimmed V and J ends, which lost 4 bases and 6 bases, there was a span of 21 bases. CDR3 loop: CASSPVGGRGLDTQYF. CDR3 DNA sequence: TGTGCCAGCAGCCCAGTCGGTGGGCGGGGGCTCGATACGCAGTATTTT.

The V call is TRBV7-9, the J call TRBJ2-5; no clear D gene. In germline, CDR1 is SEHNR, CDR2 FQNEAQ (reference sequence). Trimming removed 4 bases at V and 4 bases at J, with 16 bases between. The CDR3 consists of 15 residues. The CDR3 DNA sequence: TGTGCCAGCAGCTACCTCGGCTCTACGGGAGAGACCCAGTACTTC. Amino acid sequence: CASSYLGSTGETQYF. Together with reference TRBV7-9 and TRBJ2-5, the CDR3 gives the full variable domain: DTGVSQNPRHKITKRGQNVTFRCDPISEHNRLYWYRQTLGQGPEFLTYFQNEAQLEKSRLLSDRFSAERPKGSFSTLEIQRTEQGDSAMYLCASSYLGSTGETQYFGPGTRLLVL.

V gene TRBV7-3 combines with J gene TRBJ2-7; D ambiguous. The V end was cut by 5 bases, the J end by 4 bases, with 12 bases between. CDR3 size: 13 residues. Germline assignment: CDR1 SGHTA and CDR2 FQGTGA. The CDR3 region has the DNA TGTGCCAGCAGCCTCGACGGCAGGTACGAGCAGTACTTC. It yields the protein CASSLDGRYEQYF.

The CDR3 DNA sequence: TGTGCCAGCAGCCAAGAGCGACAGGACGAAAAACTGTTTTTT. It translates to CASSQERQDEKLFF. The J gene is TRBJ1-4, the V gene TRBV4-2; D perhaps matches TRBD1 (6 bases). Between the trimmed V and J ends, which lost 0 bases and 8 bases, there was a span of 10 bases. CDR1 and CDR2 (germline): LGHNA, YNFKEQ. The CDR3 totals 14 residues.

The J gene is TRBJ2-2, the V gene TRBV4-2; possible D gene TRBD1, 5 bases. The CDR3 consists of 16 residues. Germline CDR1 is LGHNA and CDR2 is YNFKEQ. V lost 3 bases and J 8 bases, leaving 19 bases between the germline ends. This CDR3 reads CASSHPADTLSGELFF. The DNA of the CDR3 is TGTGCCAGCAGCCACCCCGCGGACACCCTTTCTGGGGAGCTGTTTTTT.

This clone was seen a few times. This chain links TRBV24-1 with TRBJ2-4; 11 nucleotides match TRBD1. This CDR3 spans 19 amino acids. Germline CDR1 and CDR2: KGHDR and SFDVKD. Germline trimming cut 9 bases from V and 0 bases from J; bases unmatched to any gene: 15. CDR3 protein: CATGMSGQGVTLAKNIQYF. The CDR3 region has the DNA TGTGCCACCGGAATGTCGGGACAGGGGGTTACCCTAGCCAAAAACATTCAGTACTTC.

This chain uses TRBV5-4 with TRBJ2-7, with 7 positions matching TRBD1. This CDR3 is 15 amino acids long. Germline assignment: CDR1 SGHNT and CDR2 YYREEE (reference sequence). The J segment lost 4 bases and the V segment lost 6 bases, leaving 13 bases of the junction unmatched. CDR3 loop: CASTPGARGKYEQYF. CDR3 in DNA: TGTGCCAGCACCCCTGGGGCCAGGGGGAAATACGAGCAGTACTTC.

V gene TRBV5-1 combines with J gene TRBJ1-1; the D gene is possibly TRBD1 (5 bases). This CDR3 contains 15 residues. The ends were cut back, 2 bases at V and 1 base at J, with 12 bases in the middle. Germline CDR1 and CDR2: SGHRS and YFSETQ. CDR3 in DNA: TGCGCCAGCAGCTTCCTGGACACTGCGAACACTGAAGCTTTCTTT. Translation gives CASSFLDTANTEAFF.

The chain carries TRBV30 and TRBJ2-7; 9 bases match TRBD2. The CDR3 spans 15 residues. The J segment lost 6 bases and the V segment lost 3 bases, leaving 12 bases of the junction unmatched. Germline V gene sequence: CDR1 GTSNPN, CDR2 SVGIG (reference sequence). The CDR3 spells CAWSRTSAARFEQYF. CDR3 bases: TGTGCCTGGAGCCGGACTAGCGCGGCGAGATTCGAGCAGTACTTC.

The chain employs TRBV3-1 (or the pseudogene TRBV3-2) and TRBJ1-4; 8 positions match TRBD1. The CDR3 is 16 residues long. Trimming at V came to 0 bases and at J to 8 bases, leaving 8 bases not matched to a gene. The V gene's germline CDR1 is LGHDT and CDR2 YNNKEL (reference sequence). The CDR3 here is CASSQDFATGAEKLFF. The CDR3 coding sequence is TGTGCCAGCAGCCAAGATTTCGCGACAGGGGCCGAAAAACTGTTTTTT.

This clone has just a few counts. CDR3 residues: CASSLASANTGELFF. Here the CDR3 DNA reads TGTGCCAGCAGCTTGGCCAGCGCGAACACCGGGGAGCTGTTTTTT. The V and J genes are TRBV5-4 and TRBJ2-2; no clear D. V was shortened by 0 bases and J by 0 bases, with 6 bases between the two germline ends. Germline values: CDR1 SGHNT, CDR2 YYREEE (reference sequence). This CDR3 is built from 15 residues.

This chain joins TRBV6-5 and TRBJ2-7, with 7 bases fitting TRBD2. Germline CDR1 is MNHEY and CDR2 is SVGAGI. The CDR3 has 14 residues. V was pared by 6 bases and J by 6 bases, with 11 bases of the junction left unmatched. As DNA, the CDR3 is TGTGCCAGCAGCTTAGGACGGGGAGGGTCCGAGCAGTACTTC. The encoded protein is CASSLGRGGSEQYF.

In this sample, this clone turned up a few times. J is TRBJ2-7 and V is TRBV19; D possibly corresponds to TRBD2 (5 bases). V was cut by 4 bases and J by 7 bases, with 17 bases left in between. The CDR3 has 14 amino acids. Germline-derived CDR1 and CDR2 are LNHDA and SQIVND (reference sequence). The CDR3 loop is CASSTGLGSGEQYF. CDR3 DNA: TGTGCCAGTAGTACCGGTCTTGGGTCGGGAGAGCAGTACTTC.

The chain has TRBV6-5 and TRBJ2-7; 8 bases are shared with TRBD2. V lost 7 bases to trimming and J lost 6 bases; unmatched junction nucleotides: 8. This CDR3 spans 13 amino acids. CDR1 and CDR2 (germline): MNHEY, SVGAGI. In DNA form, the CDR3 reads TGTGCCAGCACCTTCGGACTAGCCTCCGAGCAGTACTTC. Residues: CASTFGLASEQYF.

The gene calls are TRBV15 and TRBJ1-2; the D is unclear. Trimming shortened V by 1 base and J by 1 base, and 13 bases separated the two germline ends. Germline CDR1 LNHNV, CDR2 YYDKDF (reference sequence). The CDR3 loop spans 16 amino acids. The CDR3 is CATSRVLARLNYGYTF. The CDR3, as DNA: TGTGCCACCAGCAGAGTGTTGGCCAGACTTAACTATGGCTACACCTTC.

In its sample, this clone was seen a few times. This chain connects TRBV2 to TRBJ2-1; 12 positions agree with TRBD2. Germline V CDR1 and CDR2: SNHLY, FYNNEI. With 5 bases clipped from V and 9 bases from J, the junction kept 11 bases outside the gene matches. CDR3 length equals 16 residues. CDR3 residues: CASSPMGPSGGGEQFF. CDR3 nucleotide sequence: TGTGCCAGCAGTCCAATGGGCCCTAGCGGGGGGGGTGAGCAGTTCTTC.